Below, 19 T cell receptor beta chains from the same sample are listed, as sequenced in a study of blood T cell repertoires in COVID-19. Produced via immunoSEQ multiplex PCR; TCRdb's table is partial and in-frame only. This table has roughly 41,000 clones, roughly 91% appearing once. The material sequenced was peripheral blood. The receptors were gathered from a human donor in a cohort sampled during active COVID-19.

The rearrangement joins TRBV9 to TRBJ2-1; D is perhaps TRBD2 (6 bases). In germline, CDR1 is SGDLS, CDR2 YYNGEE. Trimming pared 2 bases from V and 9 bases from J, leaving 18 bases between. This CDR3 has 15 residues. This chain's CDR3 is CASSVPGGAGGEQFF. The CDR3 nucleotides are TGTGCCAGCAGCGTCCCCGGAGGGGCCGGCGGTGAGCAGTTCTTC.

The chain couples TRBV6-5 to TRBJ2-7; D is ambiguous. The germline V and J ends were trimmed by 6 bases and 3 bases, with 9 bases remaining between them. CDR1 is MNHEY, CDR2 SVGAGI, per germline. CDR3 length equals 12 residues. The CDR3 DNA reads as TGTGCCAGCAGGTTGGGCCGCTACGAGCAGTACTTC. Translation: CASRLGRYEQYF.

V usage is TRBV15 and J usage is TRBJ2-1; TRBD2 matches 13 bases. This CDR3 contains 17 residues. V shed 1 base, J shed 11 bases, and the junction held 11 bases outside the gene matches. Germline assignment: CDR1 LNHNV and CDR2 YYDKDF (reference sequence). This CDR3 reads CATSRGPPGLAGRKQFF. The DNA of the CDR3 is TGTGCCACCAGCAGAGGCCCCCCGGGACTAGCGGGACGGAAGCAGTTCTTC.

The chain employs TRBV4-1 and TRBJ2-1, with 7 bases that match TRBD1. In germline, CDR1 is MGHRA, CDR2 YSYEKL. The CDR3 covers 16 residues. V trimming: 4 bases; J trimming: 1 base; junction bases outside the gene matches: 7. The CDR3 protein is CASSPIGGGSYNEQFF. Here the CDR3 DNA reads TGCGCCAGCAGCCCGATAGGGGGCGGATCCTACAATGAGCAGTTCTTC.

The chain combines TRBV3-1 (or the pseudogene TRBV3-2) with TRBJ1-4; D remains ambiguous. The ends were cut back, 1 base at V and 5 bases at J, with 14 bases in the middle. Germline CDR1 and CDR2: LGHDT and YNNKEL (reference sequence). This CDR3 comprises 16 residues. The CDR3 reads CASSQVIGEPNEKLFF. CDR3 coding DNA: TGTGCCAGCAGCCAAGTCATCGGGGAACCAAATGAAAAACTGTTTTTT.

The V call is TRBV18, the J call TRBJ1-5; maybe TRBD1 (6 bases). The CDR3 runs 13 residues. Trimming stripped 2 bases from V and 6 bases from J, with 8 bases between. Germline V lookup: CDR1 KGHSH, CDR2 LQKENI. The CDR3 protein is CASSPRGSQPQHF. The CDR3, as DNA: TGTGCCAGCTCACCAAGGGGGTCTCAGCCCCAGCATTTT.

This clone was seen once. The chain combines TRBV18 with TRBJ2-7; D is possibly TRBD2 (6 bases). Germline lookup yields CDR1 KGHSH and CDR2 LQKENI. Trimming took off 6 bases at V and 0 bases at J, with 15 bases between the two ends. The CDR3 is made up of 15 amino acids. CDR3 sequence reads: CASSPDSGSSYEQYF. The CDR3 coding sequence is TGTGCCAGCTCGCCCGACAGCGGGTCCTCCTACGAGCAGTACTTC.

CDR3 in amino acids: CASSRGLKTYEQYF. The CDR3 DNA reads as TGTGCCAGCAGCCGGGGACTTAAGACCTACGAGCAGTACTTC. V gene TRBV5-4 combines with J gene TRBJ2-7; tentative D call: TRBD2 (6 bases). V was trimmed by 4 bases and J by 2 bases, leaving 13 bases between them. This CDR3 spans 14 amino acids. Germline values: CDR1 SGHNT, CDR2 YYREEE (reference sequence). The entire variable domain, with the rest obtained from reference TRBV5-4 and TRBJ2-7, is as follows: ETGVTQSPTHLIKTRGQQVTLRCSSQSGHNTVSWYQQALGQGPQFIFQYYREEENGRGNFPPRFSGLQFPNYSSELNVNALELDDSALYLCASSRGLKTYEQYFGPGTRLTVT.

The chain recombines TRBV12-5 with TRBJ2-7, with 9 bases fitting TRBD1. The ends lost 5 bases at V and 4 bases at J; junction bases unmatched: 15. This CDR3 spans 17 amino acids. Germline CDR1 LGHNT, CDR2 FRNRAP. Here the CDR3 reads CASGQGQGRVKQYEQYF. The CDR3 DNA reads as TGTGCTAGTGGTCAGGGACAGGGAAGGGTGAAGCAATACGAGCAGTACTTC.

The chain employs TRBV28 and TRBJ2-7; 8 positions match TRBD1. The V segment lost 4 bases and the J segment 1 base; nucleotides outside the gene matches: 12. CDR1 is MDHEN, CDR2 SYDVKM, per germline. This CDR3 is built from 17 residues. The DNA of the CDR3 is TGTGCCAGCAGTTCCATCTCCCGGACAGGGTCTTCCTACGAGCAGTACTTC. Protein sequence: CASSSISRTGSSYEQYF.

This sequence joins TRBV19 and TRBJ2-1; 9 bases are shared with TRBD2. The CDR3 totals 16 residues. Germline values: CDR1 LNHDA, CDR2 SQIVND (reference sequence). J gave up 7 bases and V 6 bases, and 13 bases lay outside the gene matches. The CDR3 region is CASSVGLARGLNEQFF. The DNA of the CDR3 is TGTGCCAGTAGCGTAGGACTAGCGAGAGGGTTAAATGAGCAGTTCTTC. The variable domain in full, with the rest retrieved from reference TRBV19 and TRBJ2-1, is DGGITQSPKYLFRKEGQNVTLSCEQNLNHDAMYWYRQDPGQGLRLIYYSQIVNDFQKGDIAEGYSVSREKKESFPLTVTSAQKNPTAFYLCASSVGLARGLNEQFFGPGTRLTVL.

V is TRBV13 and J is TRBJ2-7, with a tentative D call TRBD2 (6 bases). The CDR3 runs to 15 residues. CDR1 is PRHDT and CDR2 is FYEKMQ in the germline V gene (reference sequence). V was cut by 3 bases and J by 6 bases, with 18 bases left in between. The CDR3 protein is CASSFGTQRRGEQYF. CDR3 sequence (DNA): TGTGCCAGCAGCTTTGGGACTCAGCGGAGGGGCGAGCAGTACTTC.

V usage is TRBV29-1 and J usage is TRBJ2-1, with 14 positions matching TRBD2. CDR3 length: 14 residues. Germline V gene lookup returns CDR1 SQVTM and CDR2 ANQGSEA. V lost 7 bases, J lost 6 bases, and 5 bases stayed unmatched. In DNA form, the CDR3 reads TGCAGCGCGGGGACTAGCGGGAGAGGCAATGAGCAGTTCTTC. This sequence encodes CSAGTSGRGNEQFF.

The J gene is TRBJ2-3, the V gene TRBV2; 7 nucleotides agree with TRBD1. The J segment lost 2 bases and the V segment lost 6 bases, leaving 8 bases of the junction unmatched. Germline-derived CDR1 and CDR2 are SNHLY and FYNNEI. The CDR3 has 15 amino acids. The CDR3 reads CASRIGGGDTDTQYF. The CDR3 bases are TGTGCCAGCAGGATAGGGGGCGGAGACACAGATACGCAGTATTTT.

This clone was seen only once. The V gene is TRBV2, the J gene TRBJ2-2; D possibly corresponds to TRBD1 (6 bases). Germline values: CDR1 SNHLY, CDR2 FYNNEI. The CDR3 has 16 amino acids. V shed 6 bases and J shed 0 bases, with 14 bases lying between them. In nucleotides, the CDR3 is TGTGCCAGCAGCCCCGGCAGGGGCGCGAACACCGGGGAGCTGTTTTTT. Translation: CASSPGRGANTGELFF.

This chain links TRBV9 with TRBJ1-4; a possible D gene is TRBD1 (5 bases). Per germline, CDR1 SGDLS and CDR2 YYNGEE. Trimming left V 3 bases short and J 7 bases short, with 16 bases between. The CDR3 length is 15 residues. The CDR3 region has the DNA TGTGCCAGCAGCGCCGGGTGGGACTTTACTGAAAAACTGTTTTTT. Residues: CASSAGWDFTEKLFF.

The chain joins TRBV10-3 to TRBJ2-3; 8 bases fit TRBD1. The CDR3 has 19 residues. V dropped 3 bases and J dropped 0; count of bases not matched to a gene: 14. Per the germline V gene, CDR1 is ENHRY and CDR2 is SYGVKD. CDR3 in DNA: TGTGCCATCAGTGACCCTCCCGGGACAGGAAAACCTAGCACAGATACGCAGTATTTT. It encodes CAISDPPGTGKPSTDTQYF.

The J gene is TRBJ1-1, the V gene TRBV9; 7 bases are shared with TRBD1. The CDR3 spans 15 residues. The ends lost 0 bases at V and 7 bases at J; junction bases unmatched: 9. CDR1 and CDR2 from the germline V gene are SGDLS and YYNGEE. DNA for the CDR3: TGTGCCAGCAGCGTAGATTGGACAGGAGGCCTTGAAGCTTTCTTT. Residues: CASSVDWTGGLEAFF.

The genes are TRBV19 and TRBJ1-1, with 7 bases fitting TRBD1. The CDR3 sequence is 16 residues long. Germline V gives CDR1 LNHDA, CDR2 SQIVND (reference sequence). V shed 5 bases, J shed 0 bases, and the junction held 9 bases outside the gene matches. This chain's CDR3 is CASSSRTGRMNTEAFF. Written as DNA, the CDR3 is TGTGCCAGTAGTTCTCGGACAGGTCGTATGAACACTGAAGCTTTCTTT.